The clone carrying this T cell receptor beta chain has at least ten counts. One entry per CDR3 protein results from TCRdb running MiXCR on the 5' RACE reads. Of tens of thousands of distinct CDR3 sequences listed, more than 15% were seen once; the top ten hold just over 15%. The data were taken from a study of neurological immune-mediated disorders. This TCR was sampled from a woman in her thirties or forties in good health. The specimen was PBMCs.

The DNA for the CDR3 is TGTGCCAGCAGCTTAGGGGGATGGCTAGAAGGCTACACCTTC. It translates to CASSLGGWLEGYTF. J is TRBJ1-2 and V is TRBV7-9; no clear D gene. This CDR3 region has 14 residues. The V end lost 1 base, the J end lost 8 bases, and 14 bases lay between the germline ends. CDR1 is SEHNR and CDR2 is FQNEAQ in the germline V gene (reference sequence).